One sample yielded the 29 T cell receptor beta chains listed below, sequenced in a study of blood T cell repertoires in COVID-19. Clones were sequenced by immunoSEQ multiplex PCR, and TCRdb holds only the in-frame ones, with some missing. This sample has about 670,000 clones, with about 87% found just once. Sequenced input: peripheral blood. These TCRs come from a woman between 18 and 29 years old with acute or convalescent COVID-19.

The chain uses TRBV7-2 and TRBJ2-5, with D possibly matching TRBD2 (6 bases). Trimming pared 1 base from V and 2 bases from J, leaving 11 bases between. Germline V CDR1 and CDR2: SGHTA, FQGNSA. The CDR3 totals 15 residues. The CDR3 region is CASSLEGTRQETQYF. The CDR3 coding sequence is TGTGCCAGCAGCTTAGAGGGGACTCGTCAAGAGACCCAGTACTTC.

This sequence joins TRBV6-5 and TRBJ2-7, with 10 bases identical to TRBD1. There are 15 residues in the CDR3. Losses at the gene ends were 4 bases for V and 6 bases for J; bases not matched to a gene: 9. CDR1 is MNHEY and CDR2 is SVGAGI in the germline V gene. Here the CDR3 reads CASSSFGTGEPEQYF. The CDR3 region has the DNA TGTGCCAGCAGTTCCTTCGGGACAGGGGAACCCGAGCAGTACTTC.

The J gene is TRBJ1-2, the V gene TRBV24-1, with D possibly being TRBD1 (5 bases). The CDR3 has 19 residues. Trimming removed 6 bases at V and 12 bases at J, with 37 bases between. Germline CDR1 reads KGHDR; CDR2 reads SFDVKD. In DNA form, the CDR3 reads TGTGCCACCAGTCTTCACAGACAGTGGACGCGTTTATTTTATTTTCTGGACACCTTC. Translation gives CATSLHRQWTRLFYFLDTF.

This chain connects TRBV4-3 to TRBJ2-3; D might be TRBD1 (6 bases). The germline gives CDR1 LGHNA, CDR2 YSLEER. The CDR3 runs 15 residues. With 0 bases removed from V and 2 bases from J, the gap between germline ends came to 9 bases. The CDR3 bases are TGCGCCAGCAGCCAAGAACAGGGCTACACAGATACGCAGTATTTT. Amino acid sequence: CASSQEQGYTDTQYF.

A word on this clone: The sample contains more than one DNA sequence encoding this CDR3. CDR3 in amino acids: CASSSGQPNYGYTF. DNA for the CDR3: TGCGCCAGCAGCTCGGGACAGCCTAACTATGGCTACACCTTC. This rearrangement joins TRBV5-1 to TRBJ1-2, with TRBD1 matching over 7 bases. CDR3 length: 14 amino acids. The germline V gene encodes CDR1 SGHRS and CDR2 YFSETQ. V shed 3 bases, J shed 0 bases, and the junction held 2 bases outside the gene matches.

The V and J genes are TRBV4-1 and TRBJ1-6, with a possible D match to TRBD1 (6 bases). This CDR3 comprises 15 residues. Germline V gives CDR1 MGHRA, CDR2 YSYEKL. Between the trimmed V and J ends, which lost 2 bases and 5 bases, there was a span of 10 bases. The CDR3: CASSQQYRDNSPLHF. Written as DNA, the CDR3 is TGCGCCAGCAGCCAACAATACAGGGATAATTCACCCCTCCACTTT.

This rearrangement joins TRBV2 to TRBJ1-3; possible D gene TRBD1, 5 bases. CDR3 length: 15 amino acids. Germline V gene data show CDR1 as SNHLY and CDR2 as FYNNEI. Trimming removed 4 bases at V and 0 bases at J, with 10 bases between. The CDR3 region is CASSGQYYSGNTIYF. Written as DNA, the CDR3 is TGTGCCAGCAGTGGACAGTACTACTCTGGAAACACCATATATTTT.

The V and J genes are TRBV9 and TRBJ1-2; D is perhaps TRBD1 (6 bases). V was pared by 0 bases and J by 8 bases, with 14 bases between. Germline assignment: CDR1 SGDLS and CDR2 YYNGEE. The CDR3 is 14 amino acids. The CDR3, as DNA: TGTGCCAGCAGCGTAGGCCTGGGGGCAGGGGGCTACACCTTC. It is translated as CASSVGLGAGGYTF.

This clone was observed a single time. CDR3 amino acids: CASSPWGASGGEQFF. In DNA, the CDR3 is TGTGCCAGCAGCCCGTGGGGGGCTAGCGGGGGAGAGCAGTTCTTC. This chain uses TRBV7-6 with TRBJ2-1, with 10 bases matching TRBD2. Per germline, CDR1 SGHVS and CDR2 FNYEAQ. Trimming took 5 bases from V and 10 from J; bases not matched to a gene: 11. The CDR3 runs 15 residues.

The chain recombines TRBV4-3 with TRBJ2-3; 7 nucleotides match TRBD2. This CDR3 region has 15 residues. Germline V CDR1 and CDR2: LGHNA, YSLEER. Unmatched junction bases numbered 3, after V lost 1 base and J lost 2 bases. The CDR3: CASSQVGGDTDTQYF. CDR3 in DNA: TGCGCCAGCAGCCAAGTGGGGGGGGACACAGATACGCAGTATTTT.

This rearrangement joins TRBV4-1 to TRBJ1-1, with D tentatively TRBD1 (5 bases). With 4 bases removed from V and 6 bases from J, the gap between germline ends came to 21 bases. The CDR3 sequence is 16 residues long. From germline, CDR1 is MGHRA and CDR2 YSYEKL. Here the CDR3 reads CASSPSRQNMNAEAFF. The CDR3 nucleotides read TGCGCCAGCAGCCCTTCGCGACAGAATATGAATGCTGAAGCTTTCTTT.

This clone was seen just once. This rearrangement joins TRBV5-1 to TRBJ1-2; D is possibly TRBD1 (5 bases). With 0 bases removed from V and 8 bases from J, the gap between germline ends came to 8 bases. CDR1 and CDR2 from the germline V gene are SGHRS and YFSETQ. CDR3 length: 12 residues. CDR3 amino acids: CASSLGNRGYTF. CDR3 coding DNA: TGCGCCAGCAGCTTGGGTAACAGGGGCTACACCTTC.

This rearrangement joins TRBV6-1 to TRBJ1-4, with TRBD1 as a possible D gene (5 bases). Trimming pared 3 bases from V and 10 bases from J, leaving 12 bases between. CDR1 is MNHNS and CDR2 is SASEGT in the germline V gene. There are 13 residues in the CDR3. The CDR3 is CASSDPQGSKLFF. The CDR3 DNA reads TGTGCCAGCAGTGACCCTCAGGGCTCAAAACTGTTTTTT.

J is TRBJ1-1 and V is TRBV11-3, with TRBD1 matching 7 bases. The CDR3 consists of 14 residues. Germline-derived CDR1 and CDR2 are SGHNT and YENEEA. J lost 5 bases, V lost 4 bases, and 7 bases had no gene match. The CDR3 reads CASSSDRVGTEAFF. The CDR3, as DNA: TGTGCCAGCAGCTCAGACAGGGTCGGTACTGAAGCTTTCTTT.

CDR3 coding DNA: TGTGCCAGCAGCTTAGGACATTCTTCGGATCAGCCCCAGCATTTT. This encodes CASSLGHSSDQPQHF. The chain couples TRBV7-8 to TRBJ1-5; no definite D call. The CDR3 runs 15 residues. V shed 1 base and J shed 5 bases, with 12 bases lying between them. Looked up from germline, CDR1 is SGHVS and CDR2 is FQNEAQ.

CDR3: CASSQVRGAPGANVLTF. CDR3 nucleotide sequence: TGCGCCAGCAGCCAAGTGCGGGGGGCTCCTGGGGCCAACGTCCTGACTTTC. The V call is TRBV4-1, the J call TRBJ2-6, with TRBD2 matching over 8 bases. This CDR3 spans 17 amino acids. V gave up 1 base and J gave up 2 bases; unmatched junction bases: 4. Germline CDR1 reads MGHRA; CDR2 reads YSYEKL.

The chain couples TRBV2 to TRBJ1-6, with 8 bases aligning to TRBD1. Germline values: CDR1 SNHLY, CDR2 FYNNEI. The V gene end was trimmed by 3 bases and the J gene end by 7 bases; junction bases not matched to a gene: 11. The CDR3 totals 17 residues. The CDR3 region has the DNA TGTGCCAGCAGTGATGTCGACAGGGGTTTCGGCAATTCACCCCTCCACTTT. Protein sequence: CASSDVDRGFGNSPLHF.

This clone was seen just once. The rearrangement joins TRBV3-1 (or the pseudogene TRBV3-2) to TRBJ1-1, with a weak D call TRBD1 (6 bases). V lost 1 base, J lost 7 bases, and 13 bases lay in between. The CDR3 totals 14 residues. The V gene's germline CDR1 is LGHDT and CDR2 YNNKEL (reference sequence). The CDR3 DNA sequence: TGTGCCAGCAGCCAAGGTACAGGGACCGGTGAAGCTTTCTTT. Translated, it gives CASSQGTGTGEAFF.

The CDR3 DNA reads as TGTGCCAGCGCACAGGGGACGGGCACTGAAGCTTTCTTT. Its translation is CASAQGTGTEAFF. The rearrangement joins TRBV4-2 to TRBJ1-1, with 7 bases that match TRBD1. Unmatched junction bases numbered 7, after V lost 8 bases and J lost 4 bases. This CDR3 comprises 13 residues. Germline loops: CDR1 LGHNA, CDR2 YNFKEQ.

The chain links TRBV4-1 to TRBJ1-2, with 7 positions matching TRBD1. The CDR3 is 16 residues long. Germline trimming cut 5 bases from V and 1 base from J; bases unmatched to any gene: 10. CDR1 MGHRA and CDR2 YSYEKL come from the germline V gene. CDR3 nucleotide sequence: TGCGCCAGCAGCTACACCCGGGACAGCCTTAACTATGGCTACACCTTC. The encoded protein is CASSYTRDSLNYGYTF.

The count of this clone is one. V gene TRBV4-1 combines with J gene TRBJ1-6, with D tentatively TRBD1 (6 bases). The germline CDR1 and CDR2 sequences are MGHRA and YSYEKL. This CDR3 is built from 15 residues. Trimming stripped 4 bases from V and 9 bases from J, with 16 bases between. The CDR3 sequence: CASSPPGLGGSPLHF. The CDR3 bases are TGCGCCAGCAGCCCACCGGGACTAGGGGGTTCACCCCTCCACTTT.

The rearrangement links TRBV11-3 to TRBJ1-1, with no clear D. From germline, CDR1 is SGHNT and CDR2 YENEEA. The CDR3 has 14 residues. V lost 3 bases to trimming and J lost 1 base, with 9 bases between them. CDR3 DNA: TGTGCCAGCAGCTTGTCGGGTACGAACACTGAAGCTTTCTTT. Translated: CASSLSGTNTEAFF.

The V call is TRBV25-1, the J call TRBJ1-2, with a possible D match to TRBD1 (6 bases). Germline lookup yields CDR1 MGHDK and CDR2 SYGVNS. Trimming removed 3 bases at V and 4 bases at J, with 12 bases between. CDR3 length equals 14 residues. CDR3 residues: CASSEETGGYGYTF. The CDR3 bases are TGTGCCAGCAGTGAGGAGACAGGCGGCTATGGCTACACCTTC.

This chain joins TRBV27 and TRBJ2-7, with D unresolved. Trimming stripped 4 bases from V and 6 bases from J, with 22 bases between. Germline V CDR1 and CDR2: MNHEY, SMNVEV (reference sequence). The CDR3 is 16 amino acids. CDR3 loop: CASSSPSRSGTGEQYF. CDR3 in DNA: TGTGCCAGCAGTTCCCCCTCACGGTCGGGTACGGGCGAGCAGTACTTC.

This clone has only a few counts. The chain links TRBV6-5 to TRBJ1-2, with 9 bases that match TRBD1. Germline CDR1 and CDR2: MNHEY and SVGAGI. V was pared by 7 bases and J by 7 bases, with 7 bases of the junction left unmatched. This CDR3 is built from 13 residues. The CDR3 here is CASTRDRVGGYTF. The CDR3 bases are TGTGCCAGCACCCGGGACAGGGTGGGTGGCTACACCTTC.

The chain is built from TRBV6-5 and TRBJ1-5, with D perhaps matching TRBD1 (6 bases). The V gene lost 6 bases and the J gene lost 2 bases, with 11 bases spanning the gap. The CDR3 contains 14 residues. The V gene's germline CDR1 is MNHEY and CDR2 SVGAGI. The CDR3 DNA sequence: TGTGCCAGCAGACAGGGACGGGGCAATCAGCCCCAGCATTTT. Its protein is CASRQGRGNQPQHF.

V is TRBV28 and J is TRBJ2-3; 8 nucleotides match TRBD2. Germline V CDR1 and CDR2: MDHEN, SYDVKM. The CDR3 extends over 15 amino acids. The trim removed 2 bases at V and 7 bases at J, leaving 8 bases unmatched. The CDR3 sequence is CASSLNGGGSYTQYF. Written as DNA, the CDR3 is TGTGCCAGCAGTTTAAATGGCGGGGGGTCGTATACGCAGTATTTT.

The chain has TRBV28 and TRBJ1-6; 7 bases align to TRBD1. CDR1 is MDHEN and CDR2 is SYDVKM in the germline V gene. This CDR3 region has 14 residues. V shed 7 bases and J 4 bases; nucleotides not matched to a gene: 4. This CDR3 reads CASTDRDYNSPLHF. The CDR3 DNA reads as TGTGCCAGCACCGACAGGGATTATAATTCACCCCTCCACTTT. Using reference TRBV28 and TRBJ1-6 for the parts outside the CDR3, the full variable domain is DVKVTQSSRYLVKRTGEKVFLECVQDMDHENMFWYRQDPGLGLRLIYFSYDVKMKEKGDIPEGYSVSREKKERFSLILESASTNQTSMYLCASTDRDYNSPLHFGNGTRLTVT.

This clone was seen a single time. This chain links TRBV11-2 with TRBJ1-6; possibly TRBD1 for D (6 bases). In germline, CDR1 is SGHAT, CDR2 FQNNGV. V lost 6 bases, J lost 3 bases, and 15 bases lay in between. The CDR3 has 16 amino acids. In DNA, the CDR3 is TGTGCCAGCAGAGCACCCGGGGGGCACTATAATTCACCCCTCCACTTT. Amino acids: CASRAPGGHYNSPLHF.